This record concerns one TCR beta chain sequence. There are 14 residues in the CDR3. Germline V gene lookup returns CDR1 MNHEY and CDR2 SMNVEV (reference sequence). V was trimmed by 4 bases and J by 1 base, leaving 10 bases between them. The data are from a study of T cells in localized non-small cell lung cancer. Profiling relied on immunoSEQ multiplex PCR, and the TCRdb table lists in-frame clones only, not all of them. The table lists some 31,000 clones, roughly 90% of them singletons. The chain links TRBV27 to TRBJ1-1; possibly TRBD1 for D (5 bases). The sequence derives from a woman between 35 and 70 years old with stage I lung adenocarcinoma. The material sequenced was peripheral blood, taken before any cancer treatment. CDR3 protein: CASSWAGANTEAFF. In nucleotides, the CDR3 is TGTGCCAGCAGTTGGGCCGGGGCGAACACTGAAGCTTTCTTT.